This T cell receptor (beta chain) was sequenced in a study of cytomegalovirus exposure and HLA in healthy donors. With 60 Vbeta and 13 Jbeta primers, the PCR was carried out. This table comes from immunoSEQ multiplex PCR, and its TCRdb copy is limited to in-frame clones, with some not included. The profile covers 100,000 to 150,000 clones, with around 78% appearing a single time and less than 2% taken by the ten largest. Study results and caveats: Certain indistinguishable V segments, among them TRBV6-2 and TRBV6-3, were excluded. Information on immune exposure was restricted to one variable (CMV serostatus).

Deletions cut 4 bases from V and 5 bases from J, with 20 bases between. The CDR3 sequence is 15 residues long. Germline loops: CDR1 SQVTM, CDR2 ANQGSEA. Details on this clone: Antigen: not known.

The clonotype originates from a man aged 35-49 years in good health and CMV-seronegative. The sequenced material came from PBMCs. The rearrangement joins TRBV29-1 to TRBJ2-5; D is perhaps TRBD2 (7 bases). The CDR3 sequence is CSVVGVGGGGETQYF. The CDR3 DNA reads TGCAGCGTTGTGGGGGTAGGAGGGGGAGGGGAGACCCAGTACTTC.